This T cell receptor beta chain was recovered during a study of T cell responses to AZD1222 COVID-19 vaccine. Using immunoSEQ multiplex PCR, the repertoire was profiled, and TCRdb retains in-frame clones only, with some absent. This table has approximately 100,000 clones, roughly 90% appearing once. This CDR3 contains 12 residues. Germline loops: CDR1 LNHDA, CDR2 SQIVND (reference sequence). The V end was cut by 6 bases, the J end by 5 bases, with 8 bases between. The sample was peripheral blood, taken on day 0 of AZD1222 vaccination. The V and J genes are TRBV19 and TRBJ1-5, with unresolved D. This clonotype was sampled from an adult in good health. As DNA, the CDR3 is TGTGCCAGTAGGGATTATGATCAGCCCCAGCATTTT. Protein: CASRDYDQPQHF. The full variable domain, with the rest looked up from reference TRBV19 and TRBJ1-5, is DGGITQSPKYLFRKEGQNVTLSCEQNLNHDAMYWYRQDPGQGLRLIYYSQIVNDFQKGDIAEGYSVSREKKESFPLTVTSAQKNPTAFYLCASRDYDQPQHFGDGTRLSIL.